This T cell receptor beta chain was sequenced for a study of T cells in localized non-small cell lung cancer. Study results and limitations: Paired adjacent lung recovered a median around 60 of the top 100 tumor clones. Uninvolved adjacent lung showed higher T cell clonality than tumor.

Turning to this clone: Its cognate antigen is unknown.

Using immunoSEQ multiplex PCR, the repertoire was profiled, and TCRdb retains in-frame clones only, with some absent. This sample yields about 37,000 clones, of which approximately 90% are seen a single time; 12% belongs to the top ten. Trimming stripped 0 bases from V and 5 bases from J, with 8 bases between. The CDR3 totals 13 residues. The germline gives CDR1 SGHNT, CDR2 YYREEE (reference sequence). The chain uses TRBV5-4 and TRBJ1-1, with D unresolved. This sequence originates from a female donor older than 55 with stage II lung adenocarcinoma. The starting material was peripheral blood mononuclear cells, obtained before any cancer treatment. This CDR3 is CASSLAAATEAFF. The CDR3 coding sequence is TGTGCCAGCAGCTTGGCGGCGGCAACTGAAGCTTTCTTT.